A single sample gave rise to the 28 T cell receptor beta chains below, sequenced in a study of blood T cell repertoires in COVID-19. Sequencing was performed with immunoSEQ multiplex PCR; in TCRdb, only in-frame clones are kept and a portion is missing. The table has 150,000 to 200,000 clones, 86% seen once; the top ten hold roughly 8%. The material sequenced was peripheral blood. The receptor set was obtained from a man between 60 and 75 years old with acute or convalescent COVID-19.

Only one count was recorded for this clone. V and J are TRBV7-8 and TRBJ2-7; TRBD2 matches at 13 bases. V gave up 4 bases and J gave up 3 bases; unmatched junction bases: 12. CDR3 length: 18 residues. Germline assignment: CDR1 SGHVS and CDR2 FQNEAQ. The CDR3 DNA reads TGTGCCAGCAGCTCAACGCCATGGACTAGCGGGAGTATCTACGAGCAGTACTTC. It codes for CASSSTPWTSGSIYEQYF.

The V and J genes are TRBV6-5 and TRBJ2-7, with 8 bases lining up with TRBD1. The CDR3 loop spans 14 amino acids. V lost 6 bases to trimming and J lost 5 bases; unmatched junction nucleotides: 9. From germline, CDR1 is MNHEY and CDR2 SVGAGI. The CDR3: CASRDRARGNEQYF. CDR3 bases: TGTGCCAGCAGGGACAGGGCTCGGGGGAACGAGCAGTACTTC.

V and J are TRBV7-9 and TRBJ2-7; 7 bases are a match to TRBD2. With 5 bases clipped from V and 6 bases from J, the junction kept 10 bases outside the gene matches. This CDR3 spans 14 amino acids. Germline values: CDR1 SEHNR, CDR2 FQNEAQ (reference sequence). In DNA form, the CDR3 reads TGTGCCAGCAGCCCACCAAGCGGGATAGGCGAGCAGTACTTC. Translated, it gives CASSPPSGIGEQYF.

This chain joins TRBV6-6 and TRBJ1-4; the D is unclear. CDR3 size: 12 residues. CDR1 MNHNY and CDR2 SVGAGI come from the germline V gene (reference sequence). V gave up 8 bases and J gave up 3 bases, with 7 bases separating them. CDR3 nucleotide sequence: TGTGCCAGCGCGCAGGCTAATGAAAAACTGTTTTTT. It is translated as CASAQANEKLFF.

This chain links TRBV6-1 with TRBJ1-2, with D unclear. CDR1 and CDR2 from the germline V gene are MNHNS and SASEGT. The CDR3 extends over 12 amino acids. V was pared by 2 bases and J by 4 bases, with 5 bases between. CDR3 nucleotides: TGTGCCAGCAGTGAACTTTTCTATGGCTACACCTTC. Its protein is CASSELFYGYTF.

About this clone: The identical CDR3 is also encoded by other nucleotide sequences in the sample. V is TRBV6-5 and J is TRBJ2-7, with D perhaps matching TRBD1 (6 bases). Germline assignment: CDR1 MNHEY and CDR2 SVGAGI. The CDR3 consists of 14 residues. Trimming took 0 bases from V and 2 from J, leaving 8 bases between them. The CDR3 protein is CASSYSTGPYEQYF. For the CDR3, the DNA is TGTGCCAGCAGTTACTCGACAGGCCCCTACGAGCAGTACTTC.

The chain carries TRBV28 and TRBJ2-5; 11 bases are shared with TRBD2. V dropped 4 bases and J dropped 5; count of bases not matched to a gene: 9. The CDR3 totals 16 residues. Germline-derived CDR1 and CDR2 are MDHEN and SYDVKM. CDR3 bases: TGTGCCAGCAGTTCTACTAGCGGGAGTGCCTTGGAGACCCAGTACTTC. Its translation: CASSSTSGSALETQYF.

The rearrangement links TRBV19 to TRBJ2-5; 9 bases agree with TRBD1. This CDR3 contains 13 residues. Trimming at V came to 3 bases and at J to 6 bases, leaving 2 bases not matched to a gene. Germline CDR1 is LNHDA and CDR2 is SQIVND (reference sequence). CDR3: CASSIGTGKTQYF. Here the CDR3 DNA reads TGTGCCAGTAGTATTGGGACAGGGAAGACCCAGTACTTC.

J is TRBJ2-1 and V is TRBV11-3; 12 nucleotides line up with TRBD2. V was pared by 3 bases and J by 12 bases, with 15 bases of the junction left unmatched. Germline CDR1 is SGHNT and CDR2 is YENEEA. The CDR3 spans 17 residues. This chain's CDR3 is CASSFQTGLAGLVGQFF. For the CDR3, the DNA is TGTGCCAGCAGCTTTCAGACTGGACTAGCGGGACTTGTTGGGCAGTTCTTC.

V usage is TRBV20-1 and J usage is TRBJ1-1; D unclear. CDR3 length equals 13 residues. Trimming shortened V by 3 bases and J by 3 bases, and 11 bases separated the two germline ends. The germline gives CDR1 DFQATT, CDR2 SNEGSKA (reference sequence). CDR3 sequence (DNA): TGCAGTGCTAGTGCGACTCGGTACACTGAAGCTTTCTTT. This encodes CSASATRYTEAFF.

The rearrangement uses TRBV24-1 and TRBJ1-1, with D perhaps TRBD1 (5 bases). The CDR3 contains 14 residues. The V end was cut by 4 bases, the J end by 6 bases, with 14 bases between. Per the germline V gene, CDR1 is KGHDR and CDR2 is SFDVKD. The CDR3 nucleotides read TGTGCCACCAGTGACTCCCGGGGGATCCCTGAAGCTTTCTTT. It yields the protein CATSDSRGIPEAFF.

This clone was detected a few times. CDR3 DNA sequence: TGCAGCGTTGAGGAAACAGGGAAGGACACTGAAGCTTTCTTT. It yields the protein CSVEETGKDTEAFF. The V and J genes are TRBV29-1 and TRBJ1-1; tentative D call: TRBD1 (6 bases). The germline CDR1 and CDR2 sequences are SQVTM and ANQGSEA. The CDR3 extends over 14 amino acids. Trimming removed 3 bases at V and 3 bases at J, with 14 bases between.

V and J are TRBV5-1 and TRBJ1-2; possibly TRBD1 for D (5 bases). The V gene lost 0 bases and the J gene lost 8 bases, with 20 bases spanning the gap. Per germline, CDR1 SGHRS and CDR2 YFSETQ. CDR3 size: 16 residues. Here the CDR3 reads CASSLDWGRLAEGYTF. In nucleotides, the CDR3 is TGCGCCAGCAGCTTGGATTGGGGCCGCCTCGCGGAAGGCTACACCTTC.

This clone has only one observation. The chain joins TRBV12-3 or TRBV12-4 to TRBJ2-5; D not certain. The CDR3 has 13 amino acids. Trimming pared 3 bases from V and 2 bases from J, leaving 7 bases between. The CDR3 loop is CASSLRLQETQYF. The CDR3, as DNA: TGTGCCAGCAGTTTGCGCTTACAAGAGACCCAGTACTTC.

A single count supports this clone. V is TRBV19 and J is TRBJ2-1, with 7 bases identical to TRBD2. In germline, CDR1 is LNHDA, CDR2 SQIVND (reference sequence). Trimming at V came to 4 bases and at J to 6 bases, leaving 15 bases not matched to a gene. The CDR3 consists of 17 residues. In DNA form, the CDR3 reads TGTGCCAGTAGTACTGGTGTTGAGCGGGGAGGGTCCAATGAGCAGTTCTTC. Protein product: CASSTGVERGGSNEQFF.

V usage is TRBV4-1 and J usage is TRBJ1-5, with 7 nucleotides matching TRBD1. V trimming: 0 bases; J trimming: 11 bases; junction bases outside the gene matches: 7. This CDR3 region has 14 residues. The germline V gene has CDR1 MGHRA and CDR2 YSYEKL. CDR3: CASSQESRGQAQHF. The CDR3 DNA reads TGCGCCAGCAGCCAAGAATCTAGAGGACAGGCCCAGCATTTT.

CDR3 in amino acids: CASSPRPVVVYEQYF. CDR3 in DNA: TGTGCCAGCAGTCCCCGCCCGGTCGTCGTCTACGAGCAGTACTTC. The chain has TRBV28 and TRBJ2-7; D ambiguous. Germline V gene lookup returns CDR1 MDHEN and CDR2 SYDVKM. The CDR3 runs 15 residues. V lost 5 bases, J lost 3 bases, and 17 bases lay in between. The variable domain in full, completed from reference TRBV28 and TRBJ2-7, reads DVKVTQSSRYLVKRTGEKVFLECVQDMDHENMFWYRQDPGLGLRLIYFSYDVKMKEKGDIPEGYSVSREKKERFSLILESASTNQTSMYLCASSPRPVVVYEQYFGPGTRLTVT.

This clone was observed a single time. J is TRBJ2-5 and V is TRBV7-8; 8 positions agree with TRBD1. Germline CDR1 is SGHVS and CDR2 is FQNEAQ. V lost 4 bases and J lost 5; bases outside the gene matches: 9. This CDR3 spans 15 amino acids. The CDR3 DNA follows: TGTGCCAGCAGCTCCCGACAGGGGTACTTGGAGACCCAGTACTTC. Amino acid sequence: CASSSRQGYLETQYF.

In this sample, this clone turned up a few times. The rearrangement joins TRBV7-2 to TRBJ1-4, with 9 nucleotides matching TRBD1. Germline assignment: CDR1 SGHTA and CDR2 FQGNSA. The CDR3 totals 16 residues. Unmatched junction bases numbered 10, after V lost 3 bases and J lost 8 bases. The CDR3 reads CASSFSGTGYEEKLFF. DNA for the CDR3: TGTGCCAGCAGCTTTTCCGGGACAGGGTATGAGGAAAAACTGTTTTTT.

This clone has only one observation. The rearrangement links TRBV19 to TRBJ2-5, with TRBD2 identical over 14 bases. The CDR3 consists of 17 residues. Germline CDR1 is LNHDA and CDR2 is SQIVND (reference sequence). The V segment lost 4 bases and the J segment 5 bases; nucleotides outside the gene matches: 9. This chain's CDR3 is CASSNHGTSGRRETQYF. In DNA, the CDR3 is TGTGCCAGTAGTAACCATGGGACTAGCGGGAGACGGGAGACCCAGTACTTC.

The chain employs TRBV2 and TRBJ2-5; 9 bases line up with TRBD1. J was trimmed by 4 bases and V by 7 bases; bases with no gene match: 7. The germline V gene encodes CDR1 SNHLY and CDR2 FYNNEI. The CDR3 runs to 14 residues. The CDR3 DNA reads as TGTGCCAGCAAGCCAACAGGGGGCGGAGAGACCCAGTACTTC. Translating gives CASKPTGGGETQYF.

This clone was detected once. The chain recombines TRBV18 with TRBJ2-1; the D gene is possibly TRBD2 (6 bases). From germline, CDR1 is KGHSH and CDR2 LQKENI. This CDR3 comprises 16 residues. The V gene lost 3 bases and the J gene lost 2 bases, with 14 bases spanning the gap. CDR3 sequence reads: CASSPPGGATYNEQFF. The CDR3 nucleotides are TGTGCCAGCTCACCGCCTGGCGGGGCGACCTACAATGAGCAGTTCTTC. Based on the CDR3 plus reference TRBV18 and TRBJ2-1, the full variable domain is NAGVMQNPRHLVRRRGQEARLRCSPMKGHSHVYWYRQLPEEGLKFMVYLQKENIIDESGMPKERFSAEFPKEGPSILRIQQVVRGDSAAYFCASSPPGGATYNEQFFGPGTRLTVL.

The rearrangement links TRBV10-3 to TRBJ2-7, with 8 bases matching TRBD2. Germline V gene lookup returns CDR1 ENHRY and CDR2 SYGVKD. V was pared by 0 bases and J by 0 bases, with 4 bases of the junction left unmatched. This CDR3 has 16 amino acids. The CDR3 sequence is CAISESGGAFSYEQYF. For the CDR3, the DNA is TGTGCCATCAGTGAGTCCGGGGGGGCCTTCTCCTACGAGCAGTACTTC.

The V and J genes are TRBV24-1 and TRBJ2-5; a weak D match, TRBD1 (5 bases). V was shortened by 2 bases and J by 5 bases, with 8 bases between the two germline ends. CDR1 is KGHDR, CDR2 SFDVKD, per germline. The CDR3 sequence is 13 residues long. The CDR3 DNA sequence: TGTGCCACCAGTGATTCAGGGATGGAGACCCAGTACTTC. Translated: CATSDSGMETQYF.

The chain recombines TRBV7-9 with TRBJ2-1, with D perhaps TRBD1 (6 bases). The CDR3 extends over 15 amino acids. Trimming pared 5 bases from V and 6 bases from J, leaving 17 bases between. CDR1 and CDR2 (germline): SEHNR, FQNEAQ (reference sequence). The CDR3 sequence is CASSLSQGLANEQFF. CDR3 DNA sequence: TGTGCCAGCAGCCTTTCCCAGGGGCTCGCCAATGAGCAGTTCTTC. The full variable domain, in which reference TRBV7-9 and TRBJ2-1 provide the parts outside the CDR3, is DTGVSQNPRHKITKRGQNVTFRCDPISEHNRLYWYRQTLGQGPEFLTYFQNEAQLEKSRLLSDRFSAERPKGSFSTLEIQRTEQGDSAMYLCASSLSQGLANEQFFGPGTRLTVL.

The CDR3 loop reads CASSPRRSSGNTIYF. The CDR3 DNA sequence: TGTGCCAGCAGCCCCCGACGGAGCTCTGGAAACACCATATATTTT. The J gene is TRBJ1-3, the V gene TRBV7-8; D is unclear. There are 15 residues in the CDR3. The germline CDR1 and CDR2 sequences are SGHVS and FQNEAQ. V lost 5 bases and J lost 0, with 11 bases in between. The full variable domain, completed using reference TRBV7-8 and TRBJ1-3, is GAGVSQSPRYKVAKRGQDVALRCDPISGHVSLFWYQQALGQGPEFLTYFQNEAQLDKSGLPSDRFFAERPEGSVSTLKIQRTQQEDSAVYLCASSPRRSSGNTIYFGEGSWLTVV.

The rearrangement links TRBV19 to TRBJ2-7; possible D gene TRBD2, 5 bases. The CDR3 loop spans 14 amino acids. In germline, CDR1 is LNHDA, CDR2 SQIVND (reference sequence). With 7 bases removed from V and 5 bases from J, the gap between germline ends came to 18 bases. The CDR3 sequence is CASKPSQEYNEQYF. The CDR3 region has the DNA TGTGCCAGTAAGCCTAGCCAGGAGTATAACGAGCAGTACTTC.

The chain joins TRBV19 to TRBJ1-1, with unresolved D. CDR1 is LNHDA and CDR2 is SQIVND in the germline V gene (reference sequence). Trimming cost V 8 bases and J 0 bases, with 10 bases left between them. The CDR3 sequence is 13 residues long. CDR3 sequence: CASRDTLNTEAFF. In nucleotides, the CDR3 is TGTGCCAGTCGTGATACACTGAACACTGAAGCTTTCTTT.